These 21 T cell receptor beta chains were all obtained from the same sample, sequenced in a study of spatial heterogeneity in lung cancer. MiXCR, run by TCRdb on the 5' RACE reads, gives a single entry per CDR3 protein. The sample lists 90,000 or so distinct CDR3 sequences, approximately 8.5% occurring once. As to time point: sample taken at primary tumor resection. Researchers sequenced whole RNA taken from tumor, nontumor lung or frozen PBMC without sorting. Sample: PBMCs, taken at surgery. Receptor source: a male donor with early-stage non-small cell lung cancer.

This clonotype was counted many times. The chain employs TRBV29-1 and TRBJ2-7; 8 positions agree with TRBD2. The V gene end was trimmed by 7 bases and the J gene end by 0 bases; junction bases not matched to a gene: 5. Germline CDR1 and CDR2: SQVTM and ANQGSEA. CDR3 length equals 13 residues. In DNA, the CDR3 is TGCAGCGCCCTTAGCGGGGTCTCCTACGAGCAGTACTTC. Its protein is CSALSGVSYEQYF.

This clonotype was seen many times. The genes are TRBV20-1 and TRBJ1-2; the D gene is possibly TRBD1 (5 bases). The V end lost 5 bases, the J end lost 4 bases, and 14 bases lay between the germline ends. Germline assignment: CDR1 DFQATT and CDR2 SNEGSKA (reference sequence). The length of the CDR3 is 13 residues. CDR3 nucleotide sequence: TGCAGTGCTCTCCGGGACGGTCCCTATGGCTACACCTTC. It codes for CSALRDGPYGYTF.

This chain connects TRBV28 to TRBJ2-7; D tentatively reads TRBD1 or TRBD2 (5 bases each). The CDR3 has 14 amino acids. The V end was cut by 6 bases, the J end by 7 bases, with 19 bases between. Looked up from germline, CDR1 is MDHEN and CDR2 is SYDVKM. The CDR3 here is CASRETGRWEEQYF. CDR3 sequence (DNA): TGTGCCAGCAGGGAGACGGGGCGCTGGGAGGAGCAGTACTTC.

This clonotype came up many times. This chain joins TRBV20-1 and TRBJ1-2; D may be TRBD1 (6 bases). Trimming pared 1 base from V and 3 bases from J, leaving 18 bases between. Germline V gene data show CDR1 as DFQATT and CDR2 as SNEGSKA (reference sequence). The length of the CDR3 is 16 residues. The CDR3 sequence is CSARASPWEGDYGYTF. CDR3 sequence (DNA): TGCAGTGCTAGAGCCTCACCATGGGAGGGGGACTATGGCTACACCTTC.

The chain joins TRBV5-5 to TRBJ2-4; D is perhaps TRBD1 (5 bases). V shed 0 bases and J shed 15 bases, with 16 bases lying between them. The CDR3 length is 13 residues. Germline values: CDR1 SGHKS, CDR2 YYEKEE (reference sequence). The CDR3, as DNA: TGTGCCAGCAGCTTGGGCCCTCAGGGAATAGTGTACTTC. Translation: CASSLGPQGIVYF.

The DNA of the CDR3 is TGCAGCGTTGATCTCCGACGGCCGATTGAGTACTTC. Translated: CSVDLRRPIEYF. The chain recombines TRBV29-1 with TRBJ2-4; no clear D gene. The germline gives CDR1 SQVTM, CDR2 ANQGSEA. This CDR3 is 12 amino acids long. V was cut by 3 bases and J by 14 bases, with 17 bases left in between.

This clonotype has a handful of counts. This sequence joins TRBV12-3 or TRBV12-4 and TRBJ2-7; D uncertain. The CDR3 extends over 13 amino acids. V lost 5 bases, J lost 0 bases, and 8 bases lay in between. The CDR3 spells CASSPTSSYEQYF. The CDR3 DNA is TGTGCCAGCAGTCCTACAAGCTCCTACGAGCAGTACTTC.

This clonotype was observed at least ten times. This chain's CDR3 is CASIRDIPGSYTF. The CDR3 DNA reads TGTGCCAGCATCCGGGACATCCCTGGAAGCTACACCTTC. This chain uses TRBV28 with TRBJ1-2, with a possible D match to TRBD1 (6 bases). Germline V gene sequence: CDR1 MDHEN, CDR2 SYDVKM. This CDR3 contains 13 residues. V was pared by 7 bases and J by 9 bases, with 18 bases between.

Only a few counts were recorded for this clonotype. CDR3 loop: CSVDGGAQETQYF. The CDR3 coding sequence is TGCAGCGTTGACGGGGGAGCTCAAGAGACCCAGTACTTC. The chain employs TRBV29-1 and TRBJ2-5, with a possible D match to TRBD2 (6 bases). This CDR3 region has 13 residues. Trimming removed 3 bases at V and 2 bases at J, with 10 bases between. CDR1 and CDR2 (germline): SQVTM, ANQGSEA.

This sequence joins TRBV28 and TRBJ1-1, with 7 positions matching TRBD1. The junction had 5 bases not matched to a gene; V was cut back by 3 bases and J by 1 base. This CDR3 region has 15 residues. Germline V gives CDR1 MDHEN, CDR2 SYDVKM. The CDR3 is CASSLGQSRNTEAFF. DNA of the CDR3: TGTGCCAGCAGTTTGGGACAGTCTAGGAACACTGAAGCTTTCTTT. The complete variable domain, with remaining parts taken from reference TRBV28 and TRBJ1-1, reads DVKVTQSSRYLVKRTGEKVFLECVQDMDHENMFWYRQDPGLGLRLIYFSYDVKMKEKGDIPEGYSVSREKKERFSLILESASTNQTSMYLCASSLGQSRNTEAFFGQGTRLTVV.

This clonotype was counted at least ten times. The chain recombines TRBV3-1 with TRBJ1-6; 9 bases align to TRBD1. The CDR3 is 14 amino acids. Germline CDR1 LGHDT, CDR2 YNNKEL (reference sequence). After removal of 3 bases from V and 6 bases from J, the junction contained 0 bases not matched to a gene. The CDR3 DNA is TGTGCCAGCAGCCAGGGACAGGGTAATTCACCCCTCCACTTT. This codes for CASSQGQGNSPLHF. Together with reference TRBV3-1 and TRBJ1-6, the CDR3 gives the full variable domain: DTAVSQTPKYLVTQMGNDKSIKCEQNLGHDTMYWYKQDSKKFLKIMFSYNNKELIINETVPNRFSPKSPDKAHLNLHINSLELGDSAVYFCASSQGQGNSPLHFGNGTRLTVT.

The chain carries TRBV4-3 and TRBJ1-1; 8 bases are shared with TRBD1. This CDR3 comprises 15 residues. V lost 0 bases to trimming and J lost 5 bases; unmatched junction nucleotides: 5. Per the germline V gene, CDR1 is LGHNA and CDR2 is YSLEER. CDR3 loop: CASSQDTGGGTEAFF. The CDR3 coding sequence is TGCGCCAGCAGCCAAGATACAGGGGGGGGGACTGAAGCTTTCTTT.

The V and J genes are TRBV4-3 and TRBJ1-2; no clear D gene. The V and J ends lost 0 bases and 4 bases respectively, with 9 bases between them. Germline CDR1 and CDR2: LGHNA and YSLEER. The CDR3 spans 14 residues. The CDR3 DNA is TGCGCCAGCAGCCAAGATTCCGGCGGCTATGGCTACACCTTC. Amino acid sequence: CASSQDSGGYGYTF.

This clonotype was recorded a few times. DNA for the CDR3: TGTGCCAGCAGCCCTAACTCGGGGCTGACAGATACGCAGTATTTT. Residues: CASSPNSGLTDTQYF. This chain links TRBV6-1 with TRBJ2-3; possibly TRBD1 or TRBD2 for D (5 bases each). V dropped 6 bases and J dropped 3 bases, with 16 bases sitting between them. Germline CDR1 and CDR2: MNHNS and SASEGT. CDR3 size: 15 residues.

This chain uses TRBV7-2 with TRBJ2-2; 9 bases are a match to TRBD2. The ends lost 1 base at V and 1 base at J; junction bases unmatched: 1. CDR1 and CDR2 (germline): SGHTA, FQGNSA. The CDR3 consists of 16 residues. The CDR3 here is CASSLGLAVNTGELFF. The CDR3 DNA reads TGTGCCAGCAGCTTAGGACTAGCGGTGAACACCGGGGAGCTGTTTTTT.

This clonotype was recorded a few times. V gene TRBV12-3 or TRBV12-4 combines with J gene TRBJ1-5; D ambiguous. The CDR3 sequence is 12 residues long. Trimming pared 0 bases from V and 7 bases from J, leaving 4 bases between. CDR3 protein: CASSLARQPQHF. The CDR3 bases are TGTGCCAGCAGTTTAGCGCGGCAGCCCCAGCATTTT.

This clonotype was detected only a few times. As DNA, the CDR3 is TGTGCCAGTAGAAGCGTGAACACTGAAGCTTTCTTT. It codes for CASRSVNTEAFF. The chain recombines TRBV25-1 with TRBJ1-1, with D hard to call. Per germline, CDR1 MGHDK and CDR2 SYGVNS. There are 12 residues in the CDR3. V was clipped by 9 bases and J by 0 bases, with 8 bases between them.

This clonotype was counted at least ten times. DNA of the CDR3: TGCGCCAGCAGCCAAGATCCTGGAGTCAGGGGGAACACTGAAGCTTTCTTT. This translates into CASSQDPGVRGNTEAFF. The chain has TRBV4-1 and TRBJ1-1; D perhaps matches TRBD1 (6 bases). Trimming took off 0 bases at V and 1 base at J, with 15 bases between the two ends. This CDR3 spans 17 amino acids. Germline-derived CDR1 and CDR2 are MGHRA and YSYEKL.

This chain uses TRBV5-6 with TRBJ2-7; D remains ambiguous. This CDR3 has 12 residues. V was trimmed by 4 bases and J by 6 bases, leaving 11 bases between them. Germline V gene sequence: CDR1 SGHDT, CDR2 YYEEEE. The DNA for the CDR3 is TGTGCCAGCAGCCTCACAGTAGGCGAGCAGTACTTC. This encodes CASSLTVGEQYF.

This clonotype showed up many times. V and J are TRBV20-1 and TRBJ2-5, with TRBD2 as a possible D gene (6 bases). Trimming stripped 7 bases from V and 1 base from J, with 16 bases between. CDR1 and CDR2 from the germline V gene are DFQATT and SNEGSKA (reference sequence). The CDR3 runs to 14 residues. This CDR3 reads CSVYTGTLQETQYF. CDR3 sequence (DNA): TGCAGTGTCTATACCGGGACTCTCCAAGAGACCCAGTACTTC.

This clonotype occurred a few times. V gene TRBV28 combines with J gene TRBJ2-7; tentatively, D is TRBD2 (5 bases). Germline assignment: CDR1 MDHEN and CDR2 SYDVKM. CDR3 length equals 14 residues. V shed 3 bases and J shed 0 bases, with 9 bases lying between them. The CDR3 spells CASSFGSLSYEQYF. The CDR3 nucleotides read TGTGCCAGCAGTTTTGGGAGCCTCTCCTACGAGCAGTACTTC.